The rows below give T cell receptor beta chains drawn from one sample of a study of T cell responses to AZD1222 COVID-19 vaccine. Clones were read by immunoSEQ multiplex PCR, and TCRdb kept only the in-frame ones, dropping some. Of over 120,000 clones in the sample, 92% were seen once. The sequencing here drew on peripheral blood, taken on day 0 of AZD1222 vaccination. These receptors originate from an adult in good health. Each CDR3 is given with its conserved first and last residue. The order of the fields is D gene, J gene, V gene, CDR3 DNA, CDR3 protein. The D gene is left open where the match is weak.

>TRBD1|TRBJ1-4|TRBV7-6
TGTGCCAGCAGCCAAGACAGGGGAGGACTTAATGAAAAACTGTTTTTT
CASSQDRGGLNEKLFF
>TRBD2|TRBJ2-7|TRBV5-1
TGCGCCAGCAGCTTGGCGGCCCTAGCGGGAGGCCCCACCTACGAGCAGTACTTC
CASSLAALAGGPTYEQYF
>-|TRBJ1-2|TRBV6-5
TGTGCCAGCAGTTCCCATGGGGCAAACTATGGCTACACCTTC
CASSSHGANYGYTF
>-|TRBJ1-2|TRBV7-8
TGTGCCAGCAGCTTAGACCCTTTTCCCTATGGCTACACCTTC
CASSLDPFPYGYTF
>-|TRBJ2-4|TRBV19
TGTGCCAGTAAAACCGGGCCCGGGGACATTCAGTACTTC
CASKTGPGDIQYF
>-|TRBJ1-2|TRBV29-1
TGCAGCGTAACGCCGGTAGCTAACTATGGCTACACCTTC
CSVTPVANYGYTF
>-|TRBJ2-1|TRBV5-1
TGCGCCAGCAGCGGCACTGGACAGCACCTGGGCAATGAGCAGTTCTTC
CASSGTGQHLGNEQFF
>-|TRBJ2-5|TRBV28
TGTGCTAGCAGTTACCCTCACCAAGAGACCCAGTACTTC
CASSYPHQETQYF
>-|TRBJ2-3|TRBV9
TGTGCCAGCAGCCCCGGGGACAGCACAGATACGCAGTATTTT
CASSPGDSTDTQYF
>-|TRBJ1-2|TRBV5-8
TGTGCCAGCAGCTTTAGTGGAAGTGGGTATGGCTACACCTTC
CASSFSGSGYGYTF
>TRBD1|TRBJ2-7|TRBV11-2
TGTGCCAGCAGCCTAAGGACAGGGGTCCTTGGAGAGCAGTACTTC
CASSLRTGVLGEQYF
>-|TRBJ2-1|TRBV7-2
TGTGCCAGCAGCGGGGTCTCGGGCCGAGAGCAGTTCTTC
CASSGVSGREQFF
>-|TRBJ2-3|TRBV21-1
TGTGCCAGCATCCGCCCGGGACAGGGGATCCCAGATACGCAGTATTTT
CASIRPGQGIPDTQYF
>TRBD1|TRBJ1-5|TRBV11-2
TGTGCCAGCAGCGTGGTAGGGGGCGGTCAGCCCCAGCATTTT
CASSVVGGGQPQHF
>-|TRBJ2-7|TRBV9
TGTGCCAGCAGCGTAGGAGGACAAGGCGAGCAGTACTTC
CASSVGGQGEQYF
>-|TRBJ1-6|TRBV27
TGTGCCAGCAGTCCCTCTCTGGCGGCTTATAATTCACCCCTCCACTTT
CASSPSLAAYNSPLHF
>TRBD2|TRBJ2-5|TRBV9
TGTGCCAGCAGCGGGGCTAGCGGTCCGGAGACCCAGTACTTC
CASSGASGPETQYF
>-|TRBJ1-5|TRBV15
TGTGCCACCAGCCCCCGGGGGGTATATGGCAATCAGCCCCAGCATTTT
CATSPRGVYGNQPQHF
>-|TRBJ1-6|TRBV9
TGTGCCAGCAGCGCGGACAACTTCTATTCACCCCTCCACTTT
CASSADNFYSPLHF
>-|TRBJ2-7|TRBV6-5
TGTGCCAGCAGTTCCGGCGGCTACGAGCAGTACTTC
CASSSGGYEQYF
>-|TRBJ1-5|TRBV7-6
TGTGCCAGCAGCTTTCCGGGGGTTAGCAATCAGCCCCAGCATTTT
CASSFPGVSNQPQHF